Below are 8 T cell receptor beta chains sequenced from a single sample in a study of shared clonotypes between healthy human individuals. Assay used: immunoSEQ multiplex PCR; TCRdb lists only in-frame clones, some missing. The table shows roughly 1,000,000 clones, with approximately 78% occurring only once. Sequencing input: memory CD4+ T cells from PBMCs. The subset: CD45RA-negative fraction. These receptors originate from a young man in good health. Some clones in this sample may be carry-over from other donors' samples.

The chain is built from TRBV15 and TRBJ2-7; 8 bases fit TRBD2. In germline, CDR1 is LNHNV, CDR2 YYDKDF (reference sequence). The CDR3 is made up of 16 amino acids. Trimming cost V 1 base and J 3 bases; bases outside gene matches: 8. The CDR3 nucleotides are TGTGCCACCAGCAGAGGGGTGGGACTAGGCGTCTACGAGCAGTACTTC. It specifies CATSRGVGLGVYEQYF.

This rearrangement joins TRBV28 to TRBJ2-3, with TRBD2 as a possible D gene (6 bases). Germline-derived CDR1 and CDR2 are MDHEN and SYDVKM. V was cut by 2 bases and J by 5 bases, with 17 bases left in between. This CDR3 comprises 16 residues. CDR3 sequence: CASSLRTIQVVDTQYF. The DNA of the CDR3 is TGTGCCAGCAGTTTAAGGACTATTCAGGTCGTAGATACGCAGTATTTT.

V is TRBV7-2 and J is TRBJ2-3; maybe TRBD1 (5 bases). CDR3 size: 18 residues. Trimming took 1 base from V and 1 from J, leaving 18 bases between them. Germline V CDR1 and CDR2: SGHTA, FQGNSA. The CDR3 DNA sequence: TGTGCCAGCAGCTTAGTGGGTAGGGGCCTTTCTCGCACAGATACGCAGTATTTT. Its translation: CASSLVGRGLSRTDTQYF.

This clone was recorded once. The J gene is TRBJ1-2, the V gene TRBV19; no clear D. Germline-derived CDR1 and CDR2 are LNHDA and SQIVND (reference sequence). V was shortened by 8 bases and J by 1 base, with 5 bases between the two germline ends. The CDR3 has 11 residues. This CDR3 is CASSGNYGYTF. The CDR3 DNA follows: TGTGCCAGTTCTGGTAACTATGGCTACACCTTC.

Note on this clone: This same CDR3 is encoded by further DNA sequences in the sample. This rearrangement joins TRBV4-2 to TRBJ2-5; the match to TRBD2 covers 14 bases. CDR3 length equals 16 residues. CDR1 is LGHNA, CDR2 YNFKEQ, per germline. V shed 4 bases, J shed 1 base, and the junction held 2 bases outside the gene matches. CDR3 bases: TGTGCCAGCAGCCCTGGGACTAGCGGGAGCCAAGAGACCCAGTACTTC. Protein: CASSPGTSGSQETQYF.

The CDR3 here is CASSPHGETQYF. CDR3 coding DNA: TGTGCCAGCAGTCCCCACGGAGAGACCCAGTACTTC. The genes are TRBV6-5 and TRBJ2-5; D remains ambiguous. Deletions cut 5 bases from V and 4 bases from J, with 8 bases between. The germline V gene encodes CDR1 MNHEY and CDR2 SVGAGI. The CDR3 length is 12 residues.

The V gene is TRBV7-2, the J gene TRBJ2-7; D gene unclear. Trimming cost V 5 bases and J 6 bases, with 17 bases left between them. Germline assignment: CDR1 SGHTA and CDR2 FQGNSA. CDR3 length equals 14 residues. The CDR3: CASSIPVERGEQYF. CDR3 DNA sequence: TGTGCCAGCAGCATCCCCGTTGAACGCGGCGAGCAGTACTTC.

J is TRBJ2-1 and V is TRBV18, with a weak D call TRBD2 (5 bases). Germline V gives CDR1 KGHSH, CDR2 LQKENI. The CDR3 spans 14 residues. V was pared by 3 bases and J by 10 bases, with 16 bases between. This CDR3 reads CASSPGLGREEQFF. The DNA of the CDR3 is TGTGCCAGCTCACCGGGCCTGGGTCGGGAAGAGCAGTTCTTC.